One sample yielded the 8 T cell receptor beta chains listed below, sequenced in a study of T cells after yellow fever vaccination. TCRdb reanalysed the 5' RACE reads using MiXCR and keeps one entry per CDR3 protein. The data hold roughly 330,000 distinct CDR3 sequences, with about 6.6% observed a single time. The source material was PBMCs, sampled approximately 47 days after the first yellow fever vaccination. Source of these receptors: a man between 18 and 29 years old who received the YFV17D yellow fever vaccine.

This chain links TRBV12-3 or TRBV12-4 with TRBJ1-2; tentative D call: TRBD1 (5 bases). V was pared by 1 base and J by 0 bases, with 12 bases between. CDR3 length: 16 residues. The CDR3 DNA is TGTGCCAGCAGTTTAGGCGGGAGGGGAGCTAACTATGGCTACACCTTC. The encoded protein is CASSLGGRGANYGYTF.

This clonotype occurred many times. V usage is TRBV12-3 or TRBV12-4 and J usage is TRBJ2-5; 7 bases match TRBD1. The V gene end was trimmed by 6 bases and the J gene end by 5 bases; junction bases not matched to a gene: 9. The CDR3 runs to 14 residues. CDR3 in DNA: TGTGCCAGCAGAAGGGACAGCGAAGTGGAGACCCAGTACTTC. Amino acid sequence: CASRRDSEVETQYF.

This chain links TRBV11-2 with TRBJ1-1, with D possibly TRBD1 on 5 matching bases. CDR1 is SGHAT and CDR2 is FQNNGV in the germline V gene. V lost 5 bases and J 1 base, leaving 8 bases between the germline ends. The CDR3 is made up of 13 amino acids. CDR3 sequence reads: CASSNQGNTEAFF. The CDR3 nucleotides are TGTGCCAGCAGCAACCAGGGGAACACTGAAGCTTTCTTT.

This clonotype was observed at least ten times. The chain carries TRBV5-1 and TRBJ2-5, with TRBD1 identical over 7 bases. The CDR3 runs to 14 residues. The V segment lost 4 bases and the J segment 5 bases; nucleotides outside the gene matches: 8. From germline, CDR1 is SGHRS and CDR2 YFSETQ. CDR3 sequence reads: CASSTSTGLETQYF. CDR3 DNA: TGCGCCAGCAGCACATCGACAGGGCTGGAGACCCAGTACTTC.

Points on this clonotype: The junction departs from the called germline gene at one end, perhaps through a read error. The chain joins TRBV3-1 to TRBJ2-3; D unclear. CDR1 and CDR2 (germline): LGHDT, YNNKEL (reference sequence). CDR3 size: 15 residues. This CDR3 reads CASSQELRRTDTQYF. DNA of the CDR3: TGTGCCAGTAGCCAGGAACTTAGGCGCACAGATACGCAGTATTTT.

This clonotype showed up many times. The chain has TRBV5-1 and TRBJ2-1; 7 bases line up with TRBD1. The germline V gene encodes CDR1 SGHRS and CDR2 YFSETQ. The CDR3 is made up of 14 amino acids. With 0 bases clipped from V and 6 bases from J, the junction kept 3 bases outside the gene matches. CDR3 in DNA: TGCGCCAGCAGCTTGGCTGACAGGGTCAATGAGCAGTTCTTC. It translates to CASSLADRVNEQFF.

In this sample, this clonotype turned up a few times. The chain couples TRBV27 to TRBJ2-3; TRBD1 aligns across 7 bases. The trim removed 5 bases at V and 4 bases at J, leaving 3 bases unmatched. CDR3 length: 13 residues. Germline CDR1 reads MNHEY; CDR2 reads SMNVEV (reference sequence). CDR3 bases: TGTGCCAGCAGTGATCAGGGGGCAGATACGCAGTATTTT. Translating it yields CASSDQGADTQYF.

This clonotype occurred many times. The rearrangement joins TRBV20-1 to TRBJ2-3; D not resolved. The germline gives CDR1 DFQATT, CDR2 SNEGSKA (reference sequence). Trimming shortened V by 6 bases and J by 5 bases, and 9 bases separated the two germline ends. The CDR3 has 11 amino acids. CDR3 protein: CSANDLDTQYF. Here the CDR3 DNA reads TGCAGTGCCAATGACTTAGATACGCAGTATTTT.